This record looks at one TCR beta chain sequence and its context. Authors' processing steps: Researchers report that nucleated cell counts were estimated from reference gene primer amplification. Sequencing was performed with immunoSEQ multiplex PCR; in TCRdb, only in-frame clones are kept and a portion is missing. The V and J calls and the clone size are those of that table, but D and trimming were determined from the DNA. The repertoire holds over 300,000 clones, with 89% as singletons. The sample belongs to a study of blood T cell repertoires in COVID-19. Study-wide background: There were acute and convalescent COVID-19 samples, and they came from the United States, Italy and Spain. Sources were T cells, B-cell-depleted T cells, or PBMCs; the material itself was cDNA or gDNA.

Germline V lookup: CDR1 SGHRS, CDR2 YFSETQ. J gave up 14 bases and V 1 base, and 11 bases lay outside the gene matches. The CDR3 consists of 14 residues. The TCR originated in a man aged 18 to 30 who had recovered from COVID-19. Sequencing was carried out using peripheral blood. V is TRBV5-1 and J is TRBJ2-3; 9 bases are a match to TRBD2. CDR3 region: CASSLRAGGPDLYF. CDR3 in DNA: TGCGCCAGCAGCTTGAGGGCGGGGGGGCCGGATCTGTATTTT.